One and the same sample provided the 29 T cell receptor beta chains below, sequenced in a study of T and B cells in COVID-19 patients. TRB was amplified from about 250-500 ng of blood genomic DNA. TRB rearrangements were amplified by multiplex PCR with BIOMED2 TRB-A/B primers. TCRdb reanalysed the multiplex PCR reads using MiXCR and keeps one entry per CDR3 protein. The sample yields approximately 2,300 distinct CDR3 sequences, 27% seen once. The sample taken for sequencing was blood. Receptor source: a human donor with active COVID-19.

The chain links TRBV14 to TRBJ2-5, with a possible D match to TRBD2 (6 bases). Germline assignment: CDR1 SGHDN and CDR2 FVKESK. The CDR3 sequence is 14 residues long. Deletions cut 1 base from V and 5 bases from J, with 11 bases between. CDR3 sequence: CASSQGGGAETQYF. The CDR3 DNA reads TGTGCCAGCAGCCAAGGTGGAGGGGCGGAGACCCAGTACTTC.

DNA of the CDR3: TGTGCCAGCAGCCCGGCCCTAGGGACGTATGGCTACACCTTC. Protein product: CASSPALGTYGYTF. The chain links TRBV7-2 to TRBJ1-2; perhaps TRBD1 as D (5 bases). Germline values: CDR1 SGHTA, CDR2 FQGNSA. CDR3 length: 14 residues. V was cut by 5 bases and J by 5 bases, with 15 bases left in between.

The chain employs TRBV19 and TRBJ2-2; D not certain. This CDR3 has 12 residues. With 4 bases removed from V and 4 bases from J, the gap between germline ends came to 4 bases. The germline CDR1 and CDR2 sequences are LNHDA and SQIVND (reference sequence). The CDR3 protein is CASSTGTGELFF. The CDR3 region has the DNA TGTGCCAGTAGTACGGGCACCGGGGAGCTGTTTTTT.

In its sample, this clonotype was seen a few times. J is TRBJ2-1 and V is TRBV10-3; 14 positions match TRBD2. After removal of 2 bases from V and 0 bases from J, the junction contained 6 bases not matched to a gene. Germline CDR1 and CDR2: ENHRY and SYGVKD. This CDR3 region has 19 residues. The CDR3 coding sequence is TGTGCCATCAGTGAGCTAGGACTAGCGGGGGGCGGCTCCTACAATGAGCAGTTCTTC. Amino acids: CAISELGLAGGGSYNEQFF.

This clonotype showed up just once. The chain links TRBV12-3 or TRBV12-4 to TRBJ2-3; 8 nucleotides agree with TRBD2. This CDR3 contains 16 residues. The CDR3 loop is CASGLFAGGPFNTQYF. The DNA of the CDR3 is TGTGCTAGTGGTTTGTTTGCGGGAGGCCCGTTTAATACGCAGTATTTT.

This clonotype came up a few times. This chain joins TRBV4-2 and TRBJ1-6, with D hard to call. Trimming stripped 4 bases from V and 9 bases from J, with 16 bases between. Per the germline V gene, CDR1 is LGHNA and CDR2 is YNFKEQ. The CDR3 has 15 residues. CDR3 nucleotides: TGTGCCAGCAGCCTTGGGAACCTAGGCGGTTCACCCCTCCACTTT. Translation gives CASSLGNLGGSPLHF.

By share, this clonotype counts as medium-sized (0.01 to 0.1%). The chain couples TRBV27 to TRBJ2-7, with D perhaps matching TRBD1 or TRBD2 (6 bases each). V gave up 5 bases and J gave up 5 bases, with 19 bases separating them. The CDR3 is 15 amino acids. The germline V gene encodes CDR1 MNHEY and CDR2 SMNVEV (reference sequence). The CDR3 bases are TGTGCCAGCAGTCCGGGGGCAGGGGCCAGACACGAGCAGTACTTC. Amino acids: CASSPGAGARHEQYF.

By sample share, this clonotype is medium-sized (0.01 to 0.1%). This chain links TRBV15 with TRBJ2-5, with TRBD1 matching over 7 bases. The J segment lost 4 bases and the V segment lost 0 bases, leaving 2 bases of the junction unmatched. This CDR3 is built from 14 residues. Germline CDR1 is LNHNV and CDR2 is YYDKDF (reference sequence). In DNA form, the CDR3 reads TGTGCCACCAGCAGAGATAGGGGGCGAGAGACCCAGTACTTC. It encodes CATSRDRGRETQYF.

This chain connects TRBV19 to TRBJ1-6, with 7 bases that match TRBD1. Germline V gene data show CDR1 as LNHDA and CDR2 as SQIVND (reference sequence). Germline trimming cut 9 bases from V and 5 bases from J; bases unmatched to any gene: 7. The CDR3 loop spans 14 amino acids. As DNA, the CDR3 is TGTGCCAGCGAGCGGGGACAGCATAATTCACCCCTCCACTTT. Protein: CASERGQHNSPLHF.

This clonotype is deemed large (0.1 to 1%). The chain carries TRBV7-6 and TRBJ2-3; D ambiguous. V lost 1 base and J lost 1, with 6 bases in between. Per the germline V gene, CDR1 is SGHVS and CDR2 is FNYEAQ. The CDR3 has 14 amino acids. For the CDR3, the DNA is TGTGCCAGCAGCTTAGTGGTCCGCACAGATACGCAGTATTTT. It is translated as CASSLVVRTDTQYF.

This clonotype showed up just a few times. The V call is TRBV5-1, the J call TRBJ2-3, with no clear D. V was pared by 4 bases and J by 4 bases, with 13 bases between. Looked up from germline, CDR1 is SGHRS and CDR2 is YFSETQ. The CDR3 contains 14 residues. This CDR3 is CASSPRGPSDTQYF. In DNA, the CDR3 is TGCGCCAGCAGCCCGAGAGGCCCCTCAGATACGCAGTATTTT.

This clonotype was seen only a few times. V is TRBV28 and J is TRBJ2-2; D unclear. Germline values: CDR1 MDHEN, CDR2 SYDVKM. Trimming left V 5 bases short and J 10 bases short, with 23 bases between. The CDR3 is 16 residues long. As DNA, the CDR3 is TGTGCCAGCAGTCCCCTCCGATCTGACGTCGGGTTGGAGCTGTTTTTT. This codes for CASSPLRSDVGLELFF.

By share of the sample, this clonotype is medium-sized. The chain recombines TRBV6-1 with TRBJ2-3; D remains unclear. Between the trimmed V and J ends, which lost 4 bases and 6 bases, there was a span of 14 bases. The germline V gene encodes CDR1 MNHNS and CDR2 SASEGT. The CDR3 has 14 residues. CDR3 protein: CASSALTWADTQYF. The CDR3 coding sequence is TGTGCCAGCAGTGCCCTGACCTGGGCCGATACGCAGTATTTT.

In this sample, this clonotype turned up a few times. V and J are TRBV7-2 and TRBJ2-3; no clear D gene. Germline V gene lookup returns CDR1 SGHTA and CDR2 FQGNSA. This CDR3 comprises 12 residues. The ends were cut back, 1 base at V and 5 bases at J, with 4 bases in the middle. As DNA, the CDR3 is TGTGCCAGCAGCTTAGTTGGAGATACGCAGTATTTT. Translated: CASSLVGDTQYF.

V gene TRBV6-5 combines with J gene TRBJ2-5, with 13 bases fitting TRBD2. V shed 2 bases, J shed 9 bases, and the junction held 6 bases outside the gene matches. Germline V lookup: CDR1 MNHEY, CDR2 SVGAGI. This CDR3 spans 15 amino acids. The CDR3 DNA follows: TGTGCCAGCAGTTACAGAACTAGCGGGAGGGCCCCCCAGTACTTC. It specifies CASSYRTSGRAPQYF.

By share, this clonotype ranks as medium-sized. The chain is built from TRBV24-1 and TRBJ2-6; D is unclear. The CDR3 totals 16 residues. V was clipped by 5 bases and J by 2 bases, with 12 bases between them. Germline CDR1 KGHDR, CDR2 SFDVKD. DNA of the CDR3: TGTGCCACCAGTGTGTCAGAAACCCCTGGGGCCAACGTCCTGACTTTC. Its translation is CATSVSETPGANVLTF.

The chain recombines TRBV19 with TRBJ2-1; 13 bases are shared with TRBD2. V lost 8 bases, J lost 4 bases, and 5 bases stayed unmatched. The CDR3 runs 15 residues. Germline CDR1 and CDR2: LNHDA and SQIVND (reference sequence). As DNA, the CDR3 is TGTGCCAGTGCGACTAGCGGGGGGACATACAATGAGCAGTTCTTC. It codes for CASATSGGTYNEQFF.

The chain uses TRBV20-1 and TRBJ1-1, with unresolved D. V lost 0 bases, J lost 4 bases, and 12 bases lay in between. The length of the CDR3 is 14 residues. Looked up from germline, CDR1 is DFQATT and CDR2 is SNEGSKA (reference sequence). CDR3 nucleotide sequence: TGCAGTGCTAGAGACCGCAGAGCCGGCACTGAAGCTTTCTTT. This codes for CSARDRRAGTEAFF.

To note about this clonotype: A read error may account for a junction end that differs from germline. The chain is built from TRBV12-3 or TRBV12-4 and TRBJ2-1, with TRBD2 matching over 12 bases. The CDR3 spans 14 residues. CDR3 residues: CASSLAGGPGEQFF. The CDR3 DNA sequence: TGTGCCAGCAGTCTAGCGGGGGGGCCGGGTGAGCAGTTCTTC.

By proportion, this clonotype is medium-sized (0.01 to 0.1%). V usage is TRBV5-1 and J usage is TRBJ2-5, with a possible D match to TRBD1 (5 bases). The V and J ends lost 0 bases and 5 bases respectively, with 8 bases between them. CDR1 SGHRS and CDR2 YFSETQ come from the germline V gene. The CDR3 extends over 13 amino acids. CDR3 nucleotide sequence: TGCGCCAGCAGCTTGGTAGGGGCGGAGACCCAGTACTTC. Its translation: CASSLVGAETQYF.

This rearrangement joins TRBV29-1 to TRBJ2-2; D may be TRBD1 (6 bases). The CDR3 consists of 14 residues. Germline lookup yields CDR1 SQVTM and CDR2 ANQGSEA. V was cut by 6 bases and J by 0 bases, with 11 bases left in between. CDR3 DNA sequence: TGCAGCGTCGCCGGGACAACGAACACCGGGGAGCTGTTTTTT. As protein: CSVAGTTNTGELFF.

The V call is TRBV20-1, the J call TRBJ2-3; D is possibly TRBD2 (6 bases). The germline V gene encodes CDR1 DFQATT and CDR2 SNEGSKA (reference sequence). V was trimmed by 6 bases and J by 2 bases, leaving 21 bases between them. The CDR3 loop spans 16 amino acids. CDR3 amino acids: CSAGPRTGLDTDTQYF. CDR3 coding DNA: TGCAGTGCCGGGCCGAGAACGGGACTGGACACAGATACGCAGTATTTT.

The chain has TRBV7-2 and TRBJ2-1; D gene uncertain. V gave up 7 bases and J gave up 0 bases, with 13 bases separating them. This CDR3 spans 15 amino acids. CDR1 is SGHTA and CDR2 is FQGNSA in the germline V gene. CDR3 sequence reads: CASTPSLSSYNEQFF. The CDR3 region has the DNA TGTGCCAGCACCCCTTCCTTAAGCTCCTACAATGAGCAGTTCTTC.

V and J are TRBV19 and TRBJ2-7; 9 positions match TRBD1. Trimming cost V 4 bases and J 6 bases; bases outside gene matches: 7. This CDR3 is built from 14 residues. Germline CDR1 reads LNHDA; CDR2 reads SQIVND (reference sequence). As DNA, the CDR3 is TGTGCCAGTAGTACCGGGACAGGGAATCCCGAGCAGTACTTC. This gives the protein CASSTGTGNPEQYF.

The DNA of the CDR3 is TGTGCCAGCAGCTTTTGGACTAGCGGGGGAGAGACCCAGTACTTC. Protein: CASSFWTSGGETQYF. V gene TRBV11-2 combines with J gene TRBJ2-5; 13 bases agree with TRBD2. CDR1 and CDR2 from the germline V gene are SGHAT and FQNNGV. The CDR3 length is 15 residues. V was pared by 3 bases and J by 4 bases, with 2 bases of the junction left unmatched.

The chain uses TRBV27 and TRBJ2-7, with a weak D call TRBD1 (7 bases). Trimming took off 6 bases at V and 9 bases at J, with 12 bases between the two ends. The germline CDR1 and CDR2 sequences are MNHEY and SMNVEV (reference sequence). The CDR3 runs to 11 residues. This chain's CDR3 is CASRTGTGQYF. CDR3 nucleotides: TGTGCCAGCAGGACAGGGACTGGGCAGTACTTC.

This clonotype qualifies as medium-sized. This chain links TRBV19 with TRBJ2-7, with D possibly TRBD1 on 6 matching bases. The CDR3 has 14 residues. Germline V gene lookup returns CDR1 LNHDA and CDR2 SQIVND (reference sequence). The V and J ends lost 5 bases and 2 bases respectively, with 13 bases between them. In DNA form, the CDR3 reads TGTGCCAGTAGTTCACCAGGGGACACCTACGAGCAGTACTTC. It encodes CASSSPGDTYEQYF.

This chain connects TRBV20-1 to TRBJ2-4, with 11 bases aligning to TRBD1. Per germline, CDR1 DFQATT and CDR2 SNEGSKA (reference sequence). The CDR3 has 17 amino acids. The V and J ends lost 5 bases and 1 base, in that order; junction bases with no gene match: 10. The CDR3 protein is CSARPGQGAGAKNIQYF. CDR3 DNA: TGCAGTGCTCGGCCCGGACAGGGGGCAGGGGCCAAAAACATTCAGTACTTC.

This clonotype has only a few counts. The rearrangement links TRBV6-2 or TRBV6-3 to TRBJ1-1, with D maybe TRBD1 (5 bases). The V and J ends lost 0 bases and 1 base respectively, with 12 bases between them. The CDR3 runs 16 residues. Germline V CDR1 and CDR2: MNHEY, SVGEGT. The DNA of the CDR3 is TGTGCCAGCAGTTACTCGAGCGAGGGGAAGAACACTGAAGCTTTCTTT. Translation gives CASSYSSEGKNTEAFF.